This T cell receptor (beta chain) was found in a study of response to subunit inactivated influenza vaccine. The germline V gene encodes CDR1 LGHNA and CDR2 YNFKEQ. V lost 4 bases and J 1 base, leaving 16 bases between the germline ends. The CDR3 sequence is 16 residues long. TCRdb independently ran MiXCR on the RT-PCR reads; one entry per CDR3 protein. Here the sample spans over 450,000 distinct CDR3 sequences, 10% to 15% being singletons. This clonotype was sampled from a man aged 45 to 65 who received an inactivated influenza vaccine. V and J are TRBV4-2 and TRBJ1-1; D is uncertain. The sample here was PBMCs from blood, taken around seven weeks after vaccination. CDR3 bases: TGTGCCAGCAGCCGTATGGGCCTTTTCGGGAACACTGAAGCTTTCTTT. It translates to CASSRMGLFGNTEAFF.